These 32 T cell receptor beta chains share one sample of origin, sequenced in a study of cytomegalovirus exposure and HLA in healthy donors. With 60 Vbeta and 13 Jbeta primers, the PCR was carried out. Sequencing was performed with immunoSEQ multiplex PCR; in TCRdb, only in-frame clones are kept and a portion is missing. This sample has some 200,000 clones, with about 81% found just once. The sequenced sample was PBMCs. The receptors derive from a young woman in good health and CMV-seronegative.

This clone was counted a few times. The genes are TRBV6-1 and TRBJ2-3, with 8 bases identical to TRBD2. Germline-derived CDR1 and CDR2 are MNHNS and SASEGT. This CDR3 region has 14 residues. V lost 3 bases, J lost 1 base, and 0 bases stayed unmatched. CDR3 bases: TGTGCCAGCAGTGAGCGGGGGGGCACAGATACGCAGTATTTT. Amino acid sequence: CASSERGGTDTQYF.

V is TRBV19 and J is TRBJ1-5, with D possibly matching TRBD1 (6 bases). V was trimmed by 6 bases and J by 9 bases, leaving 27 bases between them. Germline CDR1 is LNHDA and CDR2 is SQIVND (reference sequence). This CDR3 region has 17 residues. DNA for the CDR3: TGTGCCAGTAGGAGGGGAGGCGCGGGGGCTCCGGAGGGGCCCCAGCATTTT. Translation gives CASRRGGAGAPEGPQHF.

CDR3 amino acids: CAISEKGLAGGSARTDTQYF. The DNA of the CDR3 is TGTGCCATCAGTGAGAAGGGACTAGCGGGAGGTAGTGCTCGCACAGATACGCAGTATTTT. The chain employs TRBV10-3 and TRBJ2-3, with TRBD2 identical over 15 bases. The CDR3 has 20 residues. Trimming took 2 bases from V and 1 from J; bases not matched to a gene: 10. Germline-derived CDR1 and CDR2 are ENHRY and SYGVKD.

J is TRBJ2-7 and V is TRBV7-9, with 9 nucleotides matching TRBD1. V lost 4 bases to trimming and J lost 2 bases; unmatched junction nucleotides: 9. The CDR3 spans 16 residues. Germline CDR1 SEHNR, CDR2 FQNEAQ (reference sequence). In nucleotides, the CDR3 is TGTGCCAGCAGCTCACTACAGGGGGCGAGGACCTACGAGCAGTACTTC. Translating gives CASSSLQGARTYEQYF.

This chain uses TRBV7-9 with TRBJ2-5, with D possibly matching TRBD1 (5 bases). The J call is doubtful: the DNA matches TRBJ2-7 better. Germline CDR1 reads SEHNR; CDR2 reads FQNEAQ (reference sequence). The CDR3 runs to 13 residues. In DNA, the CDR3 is TGTGCCGACAAACTGGGGCAGAACTACGAGCAGTACTTC. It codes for CADKLGQNYEQYF.

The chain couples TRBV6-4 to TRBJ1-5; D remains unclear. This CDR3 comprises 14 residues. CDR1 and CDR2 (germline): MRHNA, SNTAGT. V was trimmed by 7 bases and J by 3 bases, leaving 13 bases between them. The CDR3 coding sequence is TGTGCCAGCATACTGCAGAGGTTCAATCAGCCCCAGCATTTT. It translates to CASILQRFNQPQHF.

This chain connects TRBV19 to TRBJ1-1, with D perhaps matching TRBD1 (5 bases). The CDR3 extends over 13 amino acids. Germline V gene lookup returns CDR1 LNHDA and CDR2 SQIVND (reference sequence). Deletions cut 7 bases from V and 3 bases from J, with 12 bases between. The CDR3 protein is CASTKDTYTEAFF. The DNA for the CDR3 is TGTGCCAGTACCAAGGACACCTACACTGAAGCTTTCTTT.

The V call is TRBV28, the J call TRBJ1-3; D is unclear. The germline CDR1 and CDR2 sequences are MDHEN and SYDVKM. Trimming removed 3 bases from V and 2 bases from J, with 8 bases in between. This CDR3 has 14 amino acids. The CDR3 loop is CASSFYGPGNTIYF. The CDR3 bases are TGTGCCAGCAGTTTTTACGGTCCTGGAAACACCATATATTTT.

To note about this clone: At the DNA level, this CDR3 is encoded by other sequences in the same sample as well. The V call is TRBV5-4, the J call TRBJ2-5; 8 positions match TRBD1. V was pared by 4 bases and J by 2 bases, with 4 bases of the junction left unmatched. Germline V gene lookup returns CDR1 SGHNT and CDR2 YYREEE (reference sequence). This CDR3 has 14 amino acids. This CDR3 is CASSSGQGQETQYF. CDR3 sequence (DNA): TGTGCCAGCAGCAGCGGACAGGGTCAAGAGACCCAGTACTTC.

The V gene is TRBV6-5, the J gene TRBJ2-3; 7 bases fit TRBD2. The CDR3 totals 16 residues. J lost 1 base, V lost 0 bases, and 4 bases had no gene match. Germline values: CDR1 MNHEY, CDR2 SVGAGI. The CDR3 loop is CASSYSGGSGTDTQYF. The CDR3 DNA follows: TGTGCCAGCAGTTACTCGGGCGGGAGCGGCACAGATACGCAGTATTTT.

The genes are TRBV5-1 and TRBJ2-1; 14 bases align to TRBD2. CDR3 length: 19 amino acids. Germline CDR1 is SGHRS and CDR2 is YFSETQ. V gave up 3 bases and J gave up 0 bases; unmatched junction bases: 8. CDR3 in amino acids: CASSWQTSGGASSYNEQFF. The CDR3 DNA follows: TGCGCCAGCAGCTGGCAGACTAGCGGGGGGGCTAGCTCCTACAATGAGCAGTTCTTC. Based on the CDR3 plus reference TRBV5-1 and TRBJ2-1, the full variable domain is KAGVTQTPRYLIKTRGQQVTLSCSPISGHRSVSWYQQTPGQGLQFLFEYFSETQRNKGNFPGRFSGRQFSNSRSEMNVSTLELGDSALYLCASSWQTSGGASSYNEQFFGPGTRLTVL.

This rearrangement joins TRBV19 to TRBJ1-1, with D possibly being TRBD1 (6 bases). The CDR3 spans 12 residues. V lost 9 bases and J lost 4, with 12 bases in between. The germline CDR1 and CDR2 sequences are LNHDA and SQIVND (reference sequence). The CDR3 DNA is TGTGCCAGCGGAAACAGGGTCACTGAAGCTTTCTTT. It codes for CASGNRVTEAFF.

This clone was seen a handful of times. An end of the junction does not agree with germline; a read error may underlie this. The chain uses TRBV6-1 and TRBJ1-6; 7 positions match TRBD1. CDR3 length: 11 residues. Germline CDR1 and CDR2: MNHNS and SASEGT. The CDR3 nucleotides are TGTGCCAGTGGATCCGGGACAGCCAGCGGTTTT. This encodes CASGSGTASGF.

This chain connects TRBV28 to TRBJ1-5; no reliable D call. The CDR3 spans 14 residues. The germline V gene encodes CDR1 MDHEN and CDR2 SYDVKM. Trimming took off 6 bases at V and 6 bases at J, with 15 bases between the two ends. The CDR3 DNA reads TGTGCCAGCAGCCCGATGTGGGGAGGTCAGCCCCAGCATTTT. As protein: CASSPMWGGQPQHF.

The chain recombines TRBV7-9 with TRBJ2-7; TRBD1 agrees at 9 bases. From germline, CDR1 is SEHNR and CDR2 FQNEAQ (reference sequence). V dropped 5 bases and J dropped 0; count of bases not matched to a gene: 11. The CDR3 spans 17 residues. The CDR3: CASSRWGGQGTSYEQYF. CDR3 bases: TGTGCCAGCAGCCGTTGGGGGGGACAGGGTACCTCCTACGAGCAGTACTTC.

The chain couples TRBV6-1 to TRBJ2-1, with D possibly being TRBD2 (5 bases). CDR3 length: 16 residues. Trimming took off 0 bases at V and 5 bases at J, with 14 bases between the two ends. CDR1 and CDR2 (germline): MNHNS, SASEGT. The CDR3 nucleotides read TGTGCCAGCAGTGAAGCGGCGGGCCCACCGCACAATGAGCAGTTCTTC. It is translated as CASSEAAGPPHNEQFF.

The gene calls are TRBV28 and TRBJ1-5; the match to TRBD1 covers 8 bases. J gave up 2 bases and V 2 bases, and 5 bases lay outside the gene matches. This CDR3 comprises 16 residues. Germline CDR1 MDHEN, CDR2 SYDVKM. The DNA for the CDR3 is TGTGCCAGCAGTTTAGCTGGACAGGGTGGCAATCAGCCCCAGCATTTT. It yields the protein CASSLAGQGGNQPQHF.

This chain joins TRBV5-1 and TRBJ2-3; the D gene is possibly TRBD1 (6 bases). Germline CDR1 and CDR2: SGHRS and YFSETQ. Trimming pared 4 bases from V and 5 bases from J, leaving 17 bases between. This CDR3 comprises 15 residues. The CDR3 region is CASSTLGTLQDTQYF. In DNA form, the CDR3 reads TGCGCCAGCAGCACCCTCGGGACACTTCAAGATACGCAGTATTTT.

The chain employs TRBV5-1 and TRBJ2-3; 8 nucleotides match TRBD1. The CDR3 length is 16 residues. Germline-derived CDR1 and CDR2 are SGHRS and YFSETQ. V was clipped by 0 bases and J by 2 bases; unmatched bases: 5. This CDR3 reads CASSLEDRGFTDTQYF. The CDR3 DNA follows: TGCGCCAGCAGCTTGGAAGACAGGGGCTTCACAGATACGCAGTATTTT.

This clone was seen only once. CDR3 residues: CASSLDGGRDEKLFF. As DNA, the CDR3 is TGCGCCAGCAGCTTGGATGGTGGGCGCGATGAAAAACTGTTTTTT. This chain uses TRBV5-1 with TRBJ1-4; D gene uncertain. V was clipped by 0 bases and J by 6 bases, with 12 bases between them. From germline, CDR1 is SGHRS and CDR2 YFSETQ. The CDR3 runs 15 residues.

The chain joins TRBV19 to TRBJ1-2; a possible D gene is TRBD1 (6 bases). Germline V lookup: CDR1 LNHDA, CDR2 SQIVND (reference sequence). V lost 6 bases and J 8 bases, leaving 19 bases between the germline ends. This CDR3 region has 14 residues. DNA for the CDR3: TGTGCCAGTAGCTATACGGACAGAACAACCGGCTACACCTTC. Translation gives CASSYTDRTTGYTF. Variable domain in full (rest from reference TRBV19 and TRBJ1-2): DGGITQSPKYLFRKEGQNVTLSCEQNLNHDAMYWYRQDPGQGLRLIYYSQIVNDFQKGDIAEGYSVSREKKESFPLTVTSAQKNPTAFYLCASSYTDRTTGYTFGSGTRLTVV.

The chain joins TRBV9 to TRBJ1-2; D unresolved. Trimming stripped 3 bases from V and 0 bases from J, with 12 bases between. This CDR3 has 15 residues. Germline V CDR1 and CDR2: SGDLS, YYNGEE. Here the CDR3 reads CASSAPGRANYGYTF. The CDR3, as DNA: TGTGCCAGCAGCGCGCCGGGTCGAGCTAACTATGGCTACACCTTC.

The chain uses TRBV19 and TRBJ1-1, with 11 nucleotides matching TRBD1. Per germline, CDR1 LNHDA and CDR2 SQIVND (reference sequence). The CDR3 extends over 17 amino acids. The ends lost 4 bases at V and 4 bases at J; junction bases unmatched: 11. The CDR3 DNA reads TGTGCCAGTAGTACACCTGGACAGGGGGCTTGGAGCACTGAAGCTTTCTTT. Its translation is CASSTPGQGAWSTEAFF. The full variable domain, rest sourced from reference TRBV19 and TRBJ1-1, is DGGITQSPKYLFRKEGQNVTLSCEQNLNHDAMYWYRQDPGQGLRLIYYSQIVNDFQKGDIAEGYSVSREKKESFPLTVTSAQKNPTAFYLCASSTPGQGAWSTEAFFGQGTRLTVV.

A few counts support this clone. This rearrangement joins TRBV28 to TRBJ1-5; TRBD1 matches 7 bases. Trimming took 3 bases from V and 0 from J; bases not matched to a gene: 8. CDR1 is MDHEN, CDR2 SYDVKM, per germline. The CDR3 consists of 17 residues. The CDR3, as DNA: TGTGCCAGCAGTTTGGGACAGCCCCCTTATAGCAATCAGCCCCAGCATTTT. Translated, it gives CASSLGQPPYSNQPQHF.

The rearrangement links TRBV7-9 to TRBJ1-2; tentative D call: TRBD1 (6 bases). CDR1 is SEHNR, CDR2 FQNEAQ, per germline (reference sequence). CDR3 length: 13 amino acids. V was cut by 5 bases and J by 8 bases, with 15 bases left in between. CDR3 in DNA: TGTGCCAGCAGCGGTCGAGGACAGAGCGGCTACACCTTC. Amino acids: CASSGRGQSGYTF.

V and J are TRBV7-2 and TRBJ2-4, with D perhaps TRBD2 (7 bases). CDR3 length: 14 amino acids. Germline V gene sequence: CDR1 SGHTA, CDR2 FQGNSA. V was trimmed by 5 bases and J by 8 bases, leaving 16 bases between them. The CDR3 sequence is CASSPRGRVDIQYF. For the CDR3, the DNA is TGTGCCAGCAGCCCAAGGGGGAGGGTGGACATTCAGTACTTC.

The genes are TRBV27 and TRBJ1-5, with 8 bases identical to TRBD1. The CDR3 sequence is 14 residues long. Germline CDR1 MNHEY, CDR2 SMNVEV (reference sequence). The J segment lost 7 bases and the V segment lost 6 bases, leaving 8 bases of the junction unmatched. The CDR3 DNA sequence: TGTGCCAGCAGCTTCGGACAGGGCTCACAGCCCCAGCATTTT. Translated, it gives CASSFGQGSQPQHF.

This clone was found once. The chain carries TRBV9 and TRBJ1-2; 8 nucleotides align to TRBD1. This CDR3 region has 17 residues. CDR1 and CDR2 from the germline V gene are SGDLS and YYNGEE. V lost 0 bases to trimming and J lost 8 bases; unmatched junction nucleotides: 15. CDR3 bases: TGTGCCAGCAGCGTAGGAGGGGCAGGGGGCCGGACGGGAGGCTACACCTTC. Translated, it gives CASSVGGAGGRTGGYTF.

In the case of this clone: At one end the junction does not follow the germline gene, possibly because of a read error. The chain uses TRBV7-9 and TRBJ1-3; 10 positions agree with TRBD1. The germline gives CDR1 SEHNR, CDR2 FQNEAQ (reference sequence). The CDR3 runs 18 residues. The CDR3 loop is CSSSGIFDRGLAGNTIYF. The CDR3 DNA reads TGTTCCAGCAGCGGAATATTCGACAGGGGGCTGGCTGGAAACACCATATATTTT.

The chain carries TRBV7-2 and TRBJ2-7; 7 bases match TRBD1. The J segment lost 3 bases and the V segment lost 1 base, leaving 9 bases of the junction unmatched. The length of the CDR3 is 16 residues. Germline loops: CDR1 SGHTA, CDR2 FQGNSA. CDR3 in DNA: TGTGCCAGCAGCTTAGTGCGGCAGGGGGTCGTCTACGAGCAGTACTTC. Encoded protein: CASSLVRQGVVYEQYF.

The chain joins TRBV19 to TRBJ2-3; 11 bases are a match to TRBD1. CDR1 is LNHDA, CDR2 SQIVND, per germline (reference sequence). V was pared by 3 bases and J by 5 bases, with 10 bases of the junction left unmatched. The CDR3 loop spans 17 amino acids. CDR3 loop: CASSIAPGQGEVDTQYF. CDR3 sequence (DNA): TGTGCCAGTAGTATCGCTCCGGGACAGGGGGAGGTAGATACGCAGTATTTT.

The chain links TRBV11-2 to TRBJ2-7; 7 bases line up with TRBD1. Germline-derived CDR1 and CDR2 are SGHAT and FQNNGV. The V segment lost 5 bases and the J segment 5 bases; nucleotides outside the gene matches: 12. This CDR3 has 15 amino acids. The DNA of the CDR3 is TGTGCCAGCAGCCCCGGGGACAGAGGGGGCCACGAGCAGTACTTC. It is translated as CASSPGDRGGHEQYF.